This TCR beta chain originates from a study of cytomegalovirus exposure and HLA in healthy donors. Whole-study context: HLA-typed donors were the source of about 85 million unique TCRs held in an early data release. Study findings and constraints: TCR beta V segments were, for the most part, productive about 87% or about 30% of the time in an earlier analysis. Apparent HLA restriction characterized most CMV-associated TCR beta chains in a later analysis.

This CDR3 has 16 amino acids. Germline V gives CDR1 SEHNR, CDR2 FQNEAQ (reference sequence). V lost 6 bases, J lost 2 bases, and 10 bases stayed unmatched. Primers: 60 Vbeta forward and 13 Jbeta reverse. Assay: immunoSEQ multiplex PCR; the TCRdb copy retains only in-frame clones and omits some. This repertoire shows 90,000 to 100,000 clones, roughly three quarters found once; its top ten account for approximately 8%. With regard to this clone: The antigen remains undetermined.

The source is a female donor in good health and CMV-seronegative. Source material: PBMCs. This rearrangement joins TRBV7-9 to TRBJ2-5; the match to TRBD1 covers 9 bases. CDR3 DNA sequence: TGTGCCAGCAGGAGGGGGACAGGGACGGGGCAAGAGACCCAGTACTTC. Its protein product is CASRRGTGTGQETQYF.